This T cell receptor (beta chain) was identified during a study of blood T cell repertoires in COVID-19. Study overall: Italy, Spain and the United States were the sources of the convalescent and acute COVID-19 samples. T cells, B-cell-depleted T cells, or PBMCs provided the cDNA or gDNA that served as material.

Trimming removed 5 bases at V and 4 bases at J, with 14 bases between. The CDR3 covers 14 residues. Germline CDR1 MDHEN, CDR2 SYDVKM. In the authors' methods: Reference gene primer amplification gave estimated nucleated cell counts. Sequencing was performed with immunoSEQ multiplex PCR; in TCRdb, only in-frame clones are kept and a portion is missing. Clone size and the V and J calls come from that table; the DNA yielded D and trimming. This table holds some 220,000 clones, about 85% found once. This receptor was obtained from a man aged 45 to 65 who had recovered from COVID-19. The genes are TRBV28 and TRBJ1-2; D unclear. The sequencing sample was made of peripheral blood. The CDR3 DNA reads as TGTGCCAGCAGTATCAGAGGAGGGTTCTATGGCTACACCTTC. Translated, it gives CASSIRGGFYGYTF.